Presented here are 15 T cell receptor beta chains from one specimen sequenced in a study of CD8+ T cells in alopecia areata. The authors extracted RNA and reverse transcribed it into cDNA as the sequencing template. Method: immunoSEQ multiplex PCR; TCRdb's copy keeps in-frame clones and lacks some. The repertoire holds approximately 200,000 clones, with roughly three fifths as singletons. Treatment: oral pan-JAK inhibitor, 5-10 mg twice daily. Specimen: CD4+ T cells sorted from blood, collected at week 4, from a patient treated with tofacitinib. Every receptor here comes from a human donor with alopecia areata.

The rearrangement uses TRBV2 and TRBJ2-2, with TRBD1 matching 9 bases. Germline assignment: CDR1 SNHLY and CDR2 FYNNEI. The CDR3 is made up of 14 amino acids. V shed 3 bases, J shed 8 bases, and the junction held 4 bases outside the gene matches. CDR3 sequence: CASSEGQGRGELFF. The CDR3 nucleotides are TGTGCCAGCAGTGAGGGACAGGGAAGAGGGGAGCTGTTTTTT.

The V and J genes are TRBV30 and TRBJ1-5; possibly TRBD1 for D (5 bases). Trimming took off 1 base at V and 5 bases at J, with 12 bases between the two ends. The CDR3 is made up of 14 amino acids. Germline V lookup: CDR1 GTSNPN, CDR2 SVGIG (reference sequence). CDR3 bases: TGTGCCTGGAGTGGAGATTCGGGGGATCAGCCCCAGCATTTT. Protein product: CAWSGDSGDQPQHF. Full variable domain (remainder filled in from reference TRBV30 and TRBJ1-5): SQTIHQWPATLVQPVGSPLSLECTVEGTSNPNLYWYRQAAGRGLQLLFYSVGIGQISSEVPQNLSASRPQDRQFILSSKKLLLSDSGFYLCAWSGDSGDQPQHFGDGTRLSIL.

The chain carries TRBV30 and TRBJ1-5; 7 nucleotides align to TRBD1. CDR3 length: 14 residues. The trim removed 7 bases at V and 3 bases at J, leaving 9 bases unmatched. Germline CDR1 is GTSNPN and CDR2 is SVGIG (reference sequence). The CDR3 spells CASSPGQYNQPQHF. CDR3 DNA sequence: TGTGCCTCCTCGCCGGGACAGTACAATCAGCCCCAGCATTTT.

This chain joins TRBV27 and TRBJ1-1; D not resolved. This CDR3 spans 13 amino acids. Germline V CDR1 and CDR2: MNHEY, SMNVEV (reference sequence). Trimming removed 4 bases from V and 4 bases from J, with 10 bases in between. The CDR3 DNA sequence: TGTGCCAGCAGTTCCCGGTGGCGCACTGAAGCTTTCTTT. Encoded protein: CASSSRWRTEAFF.

The chain is built from TRBV30 and TRBJ1-1, with D uncertain. This CDR3 is built from 12 residues. Trimming left V 3 bases short and J 10 bases short, with 15 bases between. Germline-derived CDR1 and CDR2 are GTSNPN and SVGIG (reference sequence). CDR3 DNA: TGTGCCTGGAGGCCCCGCCTCACGGGAGCTTTCTTT. This encodes CAWRPRLTGAFF.

The V gene is TRBV4-3, the J gene TRBJ2-5, with TRBD1 matching 8 bases. V shed 3 bases and J 5 bases; nucleotides not matched to a gene: 11. The CDR3 sequence is 16 residues long. Per germline, CDR1 LGHNA and CDR2 YSLEER. CDR3 amino acids: CASSQLLQGGWETQYF. The CDR3, as DNA: TGCGCCAGCAGCCAGCTACTACAGGGGGGTTGGGAGACCCAGTACTTC.

The chain couples TRBV6-5 to TRBJ2-7; 7 nucleotides match TRBD2. This CDR3 has 14 amino acids. After removal of 5 bases from V and 0 bases from J, the junction contained 4 bases not matched to a gene. Looked up from germline, CDR1 is MNHEY and CDR2 is SVGAGI. Here the CDR3 DNA reads TGTGCCAGCAGTACTAGCGCGAGCTCCTACGAGCAGTACTTC. Its protein product is CASSTSASSYEQYF.

The chain couples TRBV5-1 to TRBJ2-1; D might be TRBD2 (6 bases). CDR1 is SGHRS and CDR2 is YFSETQ in the germline V gene. Trimming removed 0 bases from V and 8 bases from J, with 12 bases in between. The CDR3 extends over 14 amino acids. CDR3 residues: CASSLGGSSDEQFF. The CDR3 DNA reads as TGCGCCAGCAGCTTGGGCGGGTCTAGCGATGAGCAGTTCTTC.

The rearrangement links TRBV10-3 to TRBJ1-1; no reliable D call. CDR3 size: 15 residues. Germline V CDR1 and CDR2: ENHRY, SYGVKD. V was shortened by 1 base and J by 0 bases, with 9 bases between the two germline ends. As DNA, the CDR3 is TGTGCCATCAGTGAGTATGACCGAATGAACACTGAAGCTTTCTTT. It specifies CAISEYDRMNTEAFF.

V usage is TRBV5-1 and J usage is TRBJ2-2; D is uncertain. In germline, CDR1 is SGHRS, CDR2 YFSETQ. This CDR3 has 16 residues. The V and J ends lost 5 bases and 0 bases respectively, with 14 bases between them. The CDR3 sequence: CASRAGFYANTGELFF. Written as DNA, the CDR3 is TGCGCCAGCAGAGCCGGGTTCTATGCGAACACCGGGGAGCTGTTTTTT.

V is TRBV9 and J is TRBJ1-2, with D uncertain. Trimming took 3 bases from V and 3 from J, leaving 9 bases between them. The germline V gene encodes CDR1 SGDLS and CDR2 YYNGEE. The CDR3 has 13 residues. The CDR3 sequence: CASSASGYYGYTF. CDR3 bases: TGTGCCAGCAGCGCCAGCGGTTACTATGGCTACACCTTC.

The V call is TRBV30, the J call TRBJ1-6; unclear D gene. Trimming left V 2 bases short and J 10 bases short, with 12 bases between. The CDR3 extends over 13 amino acids. CDR1 and CDR2 from the germline V gene are GTSNPN and SVGIG (reference sequence). CDR3 sequence reads: CAWSSRAKSPLHF. The CDR3 DNA reads TGTGCCTGGAGTAGCCGGGCCAAATCACCCCTCCACTTT.

The rearrangement joins TRBV28 to TRBJ2-3; no clear D gene. V was pared by 7 bases and J by 1 base, with 30 bases between. The germline CDR1 and CDR2 sequences are MDHEN and SYDVKM. The CDR3 is made up of 20 amino acids. CDR3 sequence reads: CASTPRALGRRKERTDTQYF. CDR3 in DNA: TGTGCCAGCACCCCACGGGCGCTGGGCAGGCGGAAGGAACGCACAGATACGCAGTATTTT.

V is TRBV19 and J is TRBJ2-7, with 8 nucleotides matching TRBD2. Looked up from germline, CDR1 is LNHDA and CDR2 is SQIVND (reference sequence). After removal of 9 bases from V and 3 bases from J, the junction contained 7 bases not matched to a gene. The CDR3 consists of 13 residues. CDR3: CASRAGARYEQYF. CDR3 sequence (DNA): TGTGCCAGCAGAGCGGGGGCCCGCTACGAGCAGTACTTC.

Worth noting for this clone: One junction end disagrees with the germline gene, perhaps due to a read error. The chain couples TRBV30 to TRBJ2-5; 8 bases line up with TRBD2. The CDR3 contains 12 residues. The V gene's germline CDR1 is GTSNPN and CDR2 SVGIG (reference sequence). The CDR3: CARRGTRETQYF. CDR3 coding DNA: TGTGCCCGGAGGGGGACTAGGGAGACCCAGTACTTC.